This TCR beta chain emerged from a study of OX40 agonist ivuxolimab in advanced cancers. Generated by immunoSEQ multiplex PCR, the TCRdb table keeps only in-frame clones and is missing some. Counted here are roughly 34,000 clones, around 90% occurring once; the ten biggest clones make up around 3.9%. Germline V gives CDR1 LGHNA, CDR2 YSLEER. Trimming shortened V by 0 bases and J by 3 bases, and 10 bases separated the two germline ends. CDR3 length: 15 residues. This chain connects TRBV4-3 to TRBJ2-3, with D maybe TRBD1 (6 bases). This specimen consisted of CD4+ or CD8+ T cells sorted from blood, obtained in a trial of the OX40 agonist ivuxolimab. The sequence was collected from an adult with an advanced solid tumor such as melanoma, head and neck, liver or kidney cancer. The CDR3 sequence is CASSQEPGVTDTQYF. DNA of the CDR3: TGCGCCAGCAGCCAAGAACCAGGGGTTACAGATACGCAGTATTTT.